A single sample is the source of the 15 T cell receptor beta chains below, sequenced in a study of T cell repertoires in cytomegalovirus infection. TCRdb recomputed calls from the reads with MiXCR, one row per CDR3 protein. The table records 100,000 or so distinct CDR3 sequences, 16% of them present only once. Sequencing was performed on PBMCs. The receptors stem from a human donor in good health (CMV status not recorded). Some clones in this sample may be carry-over from other donors' samples.

This clonotype has at least ten counts. The J gene is TRBJ2-7, the V gene TRBV7-2; D gene uncertain. Germline CDR1 and CDR2: SGHTA and FQGNSA. The CDR3 runs to 12 residues. Trimming cost V 4 bases and J 6 bases, with 10 bases left between them. CDR3 sequence: CASSSQRPEQYF. In DNA, the CDR3 is TGTGCCAGCAGCTCTCAACGGCCCGAGCAGTACTTC.

The V call is TRBV10-3, the J call TRBJ2-6, with a possible D match to TRBD2 (6 bases). The ends were cut back, 0 bases at V and 0 bases at J, with 6 bases in the middle. CDR3 length: 16 amino acids. CDR1 and CDR2 from the germline V gene are ENHRY and SYGVKD. CDR3 sequence: CAISESGGSGANVLTF. The CDR3 DNA is TGTGCCATCAGTGAGTCCGGGGGCTCTGGGGCCAACGTCCTGACTTTC.

Ten or more counts support this clonotype. V is TRBV7-2 and J is TRBJ1-2; 7 bases map to TRBD1. Germline lookup yields CDR1 SGHTA and CDR2 FQGNSA. The CDR3 has 12 residues. Trimming at V came to 5 bases and at J to 7 bases, leaving 4 bases not matched to a gene. This CDR3 reads CASSPQGGGYTF. The CDR3 nucleotides read TGTGCCAGCAGCCCCCAGGGGGGTGGCTACACCTTC.

This clonotype was observed a few times. The chain couples TRBV12-3 or TRBV12-4 to TRBJ1-2; maybe TRBD1 (5 bases). Trimming left V 7 bases short and J 5 bases short, with 17 bases between. CDR3 length: 14 amino acids. CDR3 residues: CASTTLGGGYGYTF. The CDR3 bases are TGTGCCAGCACTACCCTGGGGGGAGGGTATGGCTACACCTTC.

The chain joins TRBV5-5 to TRBJ1-4, with 8 bases lining up with TRBD1. Germline-derived CDR1 and CDR2 are SGHKS and YYEKEE (reference sequence). The CDR3 spans 15 residues. With 3 bases clipped from V and 2 bases from J, the junction kept 3 bases outside the gene matches. The CDR3 sequence: CASSSRTGTNEKLFF. The CDR3 DNA is TGTGCCAGCAGCTCCCGGACAGGGACTAATGAAAAACTGTTTTTT.

This clonotype has ten or more counts. V usage is TRBV7-2 and J usage is TRBJ2-5, with 10 bases that match TRBD2. J gave up 4 bases and V 5 bases, and 10 bases lay outside the gene matches. This CDR3 has 16 amino acids. Germline values: CDR1 SGHTA, CDR2 FQGNSA. CDR3 protein: CASSPSSGGAAETQYF. In nucleotides, the CDR3 is TGTGCCAGCAGCCCGTCAAGCGGGGGGGCCGCAGAGACCCAGTACTTC.

This clonotype was seen more than once but under ten times. The chain uses TRBV2 and TRBJ1-2; D gene unclear. Per germline, CDR1 SNHLY and CDR2 FYNNEI. This CDR3 has 13 residues. Trimming left V 2 bases short and J 8 bases short, with 12 bases between. The CDR3 DNA reads TGTGCCAGCAGTGAAATGAGAGGGAGCGGCTACACCTTC. Protein product: CASSEMRGSGYTF.

In its sample, this clonotype was seen many times. The chain recombines TRBV7-9 with TRBJ2-7, with 8 bases matching TRBD1. From germline, CDR1 is SEHNR and CDR2 FQNEAQ (reference sequence). This CDR3 is built from 15 residues. V shed 0 bases, J shed 7 bases, and the junction held 8 bases outside the gene matches. The CDR3 loop is CASSLAWTGLREQYF. DNA of the CDR3: TGTGCCAGCAGCTTAGCCTGGACAGGGCTGAGGGAGCAGTACTTC.

V is TRBV7-2 and J is TRBJ2-5, with D unresolved. Germline V lookup: CDR1 SGHTA, CDR2 FQGNSA. Trimming pared 1 base from V and 1 base from J, leaving 7 bases between. The CDR3 length is 14 residues. CDR3 protein: CASSLGSSQETQYF. As DNA, the CDR3 is TGTGCCAGCAGCTTAGGATCTAGCCAAGAGACCCAGTACTTC. Using reference TRBV7-2 and TRBJ2-5 for the parts outside the CDR3, the full variable domain is GAGVSQSPSNKVTEKGKDVELRCDPISGHTALYWYRQSLGQGLEFLIYFQGNSAPDKSGLPSDRFSAERTGGSVSTLTIQRTQQEDSAVYLCASSLGSSQETQYFGPGTRLLVL.

Many counts were recorded for this clonotype. The rearrangement links TRBV7-9 to TRBJ1-1; D is unclear. CDR3 size: 12 residues. Trimming pared 5 bases from V and 3 bases from J, leaving 7 bases between. Looked up from germline, CDR1 is SEHNR and CDR2 is FQNEAQ (reference sequence). The CDR3 loop is CASSPSDTEAFF. The CDR3 DNA reads TGTGCCAGCAGCCCATCGGACACTGAAGCTTTCTTT.

This clonotype was counted between two and nine times. CDR3 amino acids: CASSGGTAQTQYF. As DNA, the CDR3 is TGTGCCAGCAGCGGTGGGACAGCGCAGACCCAGTACTTC. This chain joins TRBV2 and TRBJ2-5, with TRBD1 identical over 7 bases. This CDR3 is built from 13 residues. V shed 6 bases and J 6 bases; nucleotides not matched to a gene: 7. Germline CDR1 SNHLY, CDR2 FYNNEI.

This clonotype occurred many times. The chain carries TRBV7-2 and TRBJ2-6, with D perhaps being TRBD1 or TRBD2 (6 bases each). V lost 5 bases and J 2 bases, leaving 10 bases between the germline ends. The germline CDR1 and CDR2 sequences are SGHTA and FQGNSA. The length of the CDR3 is 15 residues. CDR3 DNA sequence: TGTGCCAGCAGCCGAGGGGGGACTGGGGCCAACGTCCTGACTTTC. It encodes CASSRGGTGANVLTF.

V is TRBV7-9 and J is TRBJ2-7, with 8 bases matching TRBD2. V lost 5 bases and J lost 6; bases outside the gene matches: 3. The germline gives CDR1 SEHNR, CDR2 FQNEAQ (reference sequence). CDR3 length: 12 residues. CDR3 nucleotides: TGTGCCAGCAGCCCGGGGGGGCTCGAGCAGTACTTC. It is translated as CASSPGGLEQYF.

In its sample, this clonotype was seen a few times. The chain couples TRBV7-9 to TRBJ2-7, with 12 bases matching TRBD2. The CDR3 loop spans 15 amino acids. CDR1 is SEHNR and CDR2 is FQNEAQ in the germline V gene (reference sequence). With 4 bases clipped from V and 2 bases from J, the junction kept 3 bases outside the gene matches. DNA for the CDR3: TGTGCCAGCAGCTCGACTAGCGGGGGACCCTACGAGCAGTACTTC. This codes for CASSSTSGGPYEQYF.

The chain carries TRBV29-1 and TRBJ2-7; tentatively, D is TRBD1 (5 bases). CDR3 length: 15 residues. The V end was cut by 1 base, the J end by 0 bases, with 13 bases between. The germline CDR1 and CDR2 sequences are SQVTM and ANQGSEA. CDR3 sequence reads: CSVEGGQETSYEQYF. Written as DNA, the CDR3 is TGCAGCGTTGAAGGGGGCCAGGAGACCTCCTACGAGCAGTACTTC.